The source of this T cell receptor (beta chain) is a study of blood T cell repertoires in COVID-19. Study information: Acute-phase and convalescent COVID-19 samples originated in the United States, Italy and Spain. T cells, B-cell-depleted T cells, or PBMCs provided the cDNA or gDNA that served as material.

As originally analysed: By means of reference gene primer amplification, nucleated cell counts were estimated. Here immunoSEQ multiplex PCR was the method, and the copy in TCRdb shows in-frame clones only, minus some. V and J calls and clone size are given by that table; D and trimming were obtained from the DNA. Of approximately 170,000 clones in the sample, around 85% are singletons; the top ten hold 6.9%. The Seattle patients joined while their infection was active and were tracked longitudinally afterward. The CDR3 has 16 amino acids. Trimming cost V 0 bases and J 1 base, with 7 bases left between them. Germline V gives CDR1 LGHNA, CDR2 YSLEER. In its sample, this clone was seen once.

This sequence originates from a man older than 75 with COVID-19, enrolled during active disease. The J gene is TRBJ2-6, the V gene TRBV4-3; no reliable D call. The sample consisted of peripheral blood. CDR3 protein: CASSQERSSGANVLTF. The CDR3 nucleotides read TGCGCCAGCAGCCAAGAACGGTCTTCTGGGGCCAACGTCCTGACTTTC.